A selection of T cell receptor beta chains follows, all from one sample in a study of T cell changes during pregnancy in multiple sclerosis. Repertoires were generated with immunoSEQ multiplex PCR, while TCRdb's copy carries only in-frame clones and drops some. The repertoire holds roughly 74,000 clones, with approximately 86% as singletons. The source was peripheral blood, collected before pregnancy. These receptors were collected from a female donor with multiple sclerosis, enrolled in a pregnancy study. Both conserved end residues are part of each CDR3. Fields, in order: clone size, J gene, V gene, D gene, CDR3 DNA, CDR3 protein. D genes are given only for firm matches. Clone size is stated in some rows and not others, as once, few, many or a class when expanded.

clone_size: .; j_call: TRBJ1-1; v_call: TRBV6-1; d_call: .; cdr3_nt: TGTGCCAGCTACAGATTGTTTTCGGACACTGAAGCTTTCTTT; cdr3_aa: CASYRLFSDTEAFF
clone_size: .; j_call: TRBJ2-7; v_call: TRBV6-5; d_call: .; cdr3_nt: TGTGCCAGCAGTTATGGGCAGGGGAACGAGCAGTACTTC; cdr3_aa: CASSYGQGNEQYF
clone_size: .; j_call: TRBJ1-1; v_call: TRBV5-6; d_call: .; cdr3_nt: TGTGCCAGCAGCTTGGTACCAGGCATGAACACTGAAGCTTTCTTT; cdr3_aa: CASSLVPGMNTEAFF
clone_size: .; j_call: TRBJ1-2; v_call: TRBV5-3; d_call: TRBD1; cdr3_nt: TGTGCCAGAAGCCCGGGACAGGGCAACTATGGCTACACCTTC; cdr3_aa: CARSPGQGNYGYTF
clone_size: .; j_call: TRBJ2-2; v_call: TRBV6-4; d_call: TRBD1; cdr3_nt: TGTGCCAGCAGTAGGACAGGGGAGACCGGGGAGCTGTTTTTT; cdr3_aa: CASSRTGETGELFF
clone_size: .; j_call: TRBJ2-7; v_call: TRBV5-1; d_call: .; cdr3_nt: TGCGCCAGCAGCTTAGTCGGACATACTCCCCCCTACGAGCAGTACTTC; cdr3_aa: CASSLVGHTPPYEQYF
clone_size: .; j_call: TRBJ1-1; v_call: TRBV6-5; d_call: .; cdr3_nt: TGTGCCAGCAGTTATTCTAGAGGGAGGAGGACTGAAGCTTTCTTT; cdr3_aa: CASSYSRGRRTEAFF
clone_size: once; j_call: TRBJ1-4; v_call: TRBV5-6; d_call: .; cdr3_nt: TGTGCCAGCAGCTTAGGACAGACAACCAATAATGAAAAACTGTTTTTT; cdr3_aa: CASSLGQTTNNEKLFF
clone_size: .; j_call: TRBJ1-2; v_call: TRBV4-3; d_call: TRBD1; cdr3_nt: TGCGCCAGCAGCCAAGCCGGGACAGGGAATAGCTATGGCTACACCTTC; cdr3_aa: CASSQAGTGNSYGYTF
clone_size: .; j_call: TRBJ1-1; v_call: TRBV14; d_call: .; cdr3_nt: TGTGCCAGCAGCCAAGTTGGAAGGACAGTTGAAGCTTTCTTT; cdr3_aa: CASSQVGRTVEAFF